This T cell receptor (beta chain) comes out of a study of OX40 agonist ivuxolimab in advanced cancers. Study-level information: Ivuxolimab, an agonistic anti-OX40 (CD134) antibody, was given to patients. Dose-escalation patients were diagnosed with hepatocellular carcinoma, melanoma, renal cell cancer or head and neck cancer. Of the patients, three showed partial responses, one with hepatocellular carcinoma and two with cutaneous melanoma.

Clones were sequenced by immunoSEQ multiplex PCR, and TCRdb holds only the in-frame ones, with some missing. The repertoire consists of about 92,000 clones, with roughly 91% occurring once and the leading ten covering 0.25% to 0.35%. Researchers took blood at baseline, on cycle 4 day 1, and on cycle 7 day 1. The TCR originated in an adult with an advanced solid tumor such as melanoma, head and neck, liver or kidney cancer. The sequenced sample was CD4+ or CD8+ T cells sorted from blood, obtained in a trial of the OX40 agonist ivuxolimab.

The CDR3 bases are TGCGCCAGCAGCTTGGTGGGGGACAGCTCTGGGGCCAACGTCCTGACTTTC. The encoded protein is CASSLVGDSSGANVLTF. J is TRBJ2-6 and V is TRBV5-1; 7 positions match TRBD1. In germline, CDR1 is SGHRS, CDR2 YFSETQ. The CDR3 spans 17 residues. Trimming took 0 bases from V and 0 from J; bases not matched to a gene: 3.